The source of this T cell receptor (beta chain) is a study of response to subunit inactivated influenza vaccine. Regarding the study as a whole: The study's authors posited that every seasonal influenza vaccination enlists few new T cells.

TCRdb reprocessed the RT-PCR reads via MiXCR and lists one record per CDR3 protein. The table shows a few hundred thousand distinct CDR3 sequences, with about 7.2% occurring only once. This clonotype came up many times. What it binds is unknown. Here the sequenced sample was PBMCs from blood, taken 23 to 25 months after vaccination. This clonotype originated in a man in his fifties or sixties who received an inactivated influenza vaccine.

CDR3 DNA: TGCAGTGCTATGACAGGGGGGGGCTACGAGCAGTACTTC. Its translation: CSAMTGGGYEQYF. V gene TRBV20-1 combines with J gene TRBJ2-7, with 9 bases aligning to TRBD1. Germline V gives CDR1 DFQATT, CDR2 SNEGSKA (reference sequence). CDR3 length equals 13 residues. The V and J ends lost 4 bases and 3 bases, in that order; junction bases with no gene match: 4.